The 14 T cell receptor beta chains listed next were all sequenced from one sample in a study of shared clonotypes between healthy human individuals. Measured with immunoSEQ multiplex PCR; TCRdb has only the in-frame clones, and not every one. Of some 2 million clones listed, roughly 94% are singletons. As defined, naive CD8 cells were CD45RO-negative and positively selected for CCR7, with terminally differentiated effector memory CD45RA+ cells excluded. Sequenced material: naive CD8+ T cells sorted from blood. These receptors all come from a man aged 18 to 35 in good health.

As DNA, the CDR3 is TGCGCCAGCAGCCCGACAGGGTCCGAGCAGTACTTC. Encoded protein: CASSPTGSEQYF. The chain combines TRBV4-1 with TRBJ2-7; 7 bases match TRBD1. J gave up 6 bases and V 4 bases, and 3 bases lay outside the gene matches. The CDR3 loop spans 12 amino acids. Germline loops: CDR1 MGHRA, CDR2 YSYEKL.

To note about this clone: Other DNA sequences of this sample code for an identical CDR3. The rearrangement joins TRBV29-1 to TRBJ2-7; D could derive from TRBD1 or TRBD2 (5 bases each). CDR1 and CDR2 from the germline V gene are SQVTM and ANQGSEA. The V and J ends lost 1 base and 3 bases respectively, with 7 bases between them. The CDR3 covers 12 residues. CDR3 nucleotide sequence: TGCAGCGTTGAAGGGGACGGCTACGAGCAGTACTTC. Translation: CSVEGDGYEQYF.

As to this clone: Other DNA sequences in the sample encode the same CDR3. CDR3 nucleotide sequence: TGTGCCAGCAGTTACTCGGCGGGAGCCTCCTACGAGCAGTACTTC. This sequence encodes CASSYSAGASYEQYF. The chain has TRBV6-5 and TRBJ2-7; 7 bases match TRBD2. Germline V CDR1 and CDR2: MNHEY, SVGAGI. Germline trimming cut 0 bases from V and 0 bases from J; bases unmatched to any gene: 2. CDR3 length: 15 residues.

This chain joins TRBV4-1 and TRBJ2-5, with a tentative D call TRBD2 (5 bases). Per germline, CDR1 MGHRA and CDR2 YSYEKL. V lost 1 base to trimming and J lost 3 bases, with 12 bases between them. This CDR3 is 15 amino acids long. CDR3 in amino acids: CASSQGSGIEETQYF. The CDR3 DNA sequence: TGCGCCAGCAGCCAAGGGTCCGGGATTGAAGAGACCCAGTACTTC.

Remarks on this clone: Other nucleotide sequences in the sample specify the same CDR3. V is TRBV15 and J is TRBJ2-7; 8 nucleotides align to TRBD1. There are 14 residues in the CDR3. Germline assignment: CDR1 LNHNV and CDR2 YYDKDF (reference sequence). Trimming at V came to 5 bases and at J to 0 bases, leaving 3 bases not matched to a gene. The DNA for the CDR3 is TGTGCCACCAGCCGGGACAGGAACTCCTACGAGCAGTACTTC. It codes for CATSRDRNSYEQYF.

This chain connects TRBV4-1 to TRBJ1-2; D not resolved. Trimming shortened V by 2 bases and J by 8 bases, and 12 bases separated the two germline ends. The germline V gene has CDR1 MGHRA and CDR2 YSYEKL. The CDR3 sequence is 13 residues long. The CDR3 is CASSQLGLGGYTF. The CDR3 nucleotides read TGCGCCAGCAGCCAACTGGGGTTGGGCGGCTACACCTTC.

This chain uses TRBV4-1 with TRBJ2-7; maybe TRBD1 (7 bases). The germline V gene encodes CDR1 MGHRA and CDR2 YSYEKL. This CDR3 contains 17 residues. The V end lost 0 bases, the J end lost 1 base, and 16 bases lay between the germline ends. CDR3 residues: CASSQDEETGRSYEQYF. CDR3 nucleotide sequence: TGCGCCAGCAGCCAAGATGAGGAGACAGGGAGGTCCTACGAGCAGTACTTC.

The gene calls are TRBV4-3 and TRBJ2-1, with TRBD2 matching 8 bases. This CDR3 is built from 15 residues. Trimming cost V 0 bases and J 7 bases; bases outside gene matches: 5. Germline assignment: CDR1 LGHNA and CDR2 YSLEER. This CDR3 is CASSQDEAGVNEQFF. CDR3 bases: TGCGCCAGCAGCCAAGATGAAGCGGGAGTGAATGAGCAGTTCTTC.

As for this clone: This sample includes further DNA sequences coding for the same CDR3. The V call is TRBV28, the J call TRBJ1-3, with D perhaps TRBD1 (6 bases). The CDR3 consists of 14 residues. The V end was cut by 5 bases, the J end by 0 bases, with 8 bases between. The germline gives CDR1 MDHEN, CDR2 SYDVKM. The CDR3 sequence: CASSQTGSGNTIYF. As DNA, the CDR3 is TGTGCCAGCAGTCAGACAGGCTCTGGAAACACCATATATTTT.

The sample holds one count of this clone. The chain carries TRBV11-2 and TRBJ1-2; D remains unclear. V was trimmed by 8 bases and J by 8 bases, leaving 18 bases between them. Germline V gene sequence: CDR1 SGHAT, CDR2 FQNNGV. The CDR3 is made up of 13 amino acids. The CDR3 sequence: CASLAAGSEGYTF. The DNA of the CDR3 is TGTGCCAGCCTCGCGGCAGGATCGGAAGGCTACACCTTC. Full variable domain (missing parts from reference TRBV11-2 and TRBJ1-2): EAGVAQSPRYKIIEKRQSVAFWCNPISGHATLYWYQQILGQGPKLLIQFQNNGVVDDSQLPKDRFSAERLKGVDSTLKIQPAKLEDSAVYLCASLAAGSEGYTFGSGTRLTVV.

The V call is TRBV27, the J call TRBJ2-1; 7 bases match TRBD1. V shed 5 bases and J 7 bases; nucleotides not matched to a gene: 17. There are 17 residues in the CDR3. Germline CDR1 reads MNHEY; CDR2 reads SMNVEV (reference sequence). CDR3 DNA sequence: TGTGCCAGCAGTATAATCTCCCCAGGACAGGCCAGGAATGAGCAGTTCTTC. Translated: CASSIISPGQARNEQFF.

This sequence joins TRBV25-1 and TRBJ2-1, with D unresolved. V was trimmed by 4 bases and J by 9 bases, leaving 4 bases between them. The CDR3 length is 10 residues. CDR1 and CDR2 (germline): MGHDK, SYGVNS. The CDR3 protein is CASSGSEQFF. In DNA form, the CDR3 reads TGTGCCAGCAGTGGTAGTGAGCAGTTCTTC.

This chain uses TRBV7-8 with TRBJ1-5; TRBD1 agrees at 9 bases. There are 16 residues in the CDR3. The J segment lost 7 bases and the V segment lost 4 bases, leaving 11 bases of the junction unmatched. From germline, CDR1 is SGHVS and CDR2 FQNEAQ. The CDR3, as DNA: TGTGCCAGCAGCTCGATACAGGGGGCGCCGGAACAGCCCCAGCATTTT. Translation: CASSSIQGAPEQPQHF.

The chain couples TRBV11-3 to TRBJ2-3, with D tentatively TRBD1 (5 bases). The CDR3 covers 13 residues. Germline V lookup: CDR1 SGHNT, CDR2 YENEEA. Trimming removed 4 bases from V and 0 bases from J, with 5 bases in between. CDR3 region: CASSWGSTDTQYF. The CDR3, as DNA: TGTGCCAGCAGCTGGGGCAGCACAGATACGCAGTATTTT.